What follows are 4 T cell receptor beta chains derived from one specimen sequenced in a study of T cells in Graves' hyperthyroidism and ophthalmopathy. TCR beta CDR3 regions were amplified from RNA transcripts. The HTBI primer set served for first-round RT-PCR of the TCR CDR3. MiXCR, applied by TCRdb to the multiplex PCR reads, yields one record per CDR3 protein. The sample holds approximately 400,000 distinct CDR3 sequences; around a quarter are singletons and the top ten take more than 60%. Material for sequencing was blood. These receptors all come from a man aged 45-60 years with Graves' hyperthyroidism.

In its sample, this clonotype was seen once. The gene calls are TRBV29-1 and TRBJ2-7; TRBD2 matches at 7 bases. The CDR3 has 14 amino acids. CDR1 and CDR2 (germline): SQVTM, ANQGSEA. Unmatched junction bases numbered 8, after V lost 5 bases and J lost 1 base. The CDR3 bases are TGCAGCGTTAAAGGTCGCGGGAGTTCCTACGAGCAGTACTTC. It translates to CSVKGRGSSYEQYF.

This clonotype showed up just a few times. The chain links TRBV14 to TRBJ2-2, with no clear D. CDR1 is SGHDN, CDR2 FVKESK, per germline. V dropped 1 base and J dropped 1 base, with 4 bases sitting between them. The CDR3 has 14 amino acids. CDR3 nucleotides: TGTGCCAGCAGCCAAGTCGGGAACACCGGGGAGCTGTTTTTT. Its protein is CASSQVGNTGELFF.

This clonotype was detected only a few times. V and J are TRBV4-2 and TRBJ2-7, with D hard to call. The length of the CDR3 is 14 residues. Germline V CDR1 and CDR2: LGHNA, YNFKEQ. The germline V and J ends were trimmed by 4 bases and 0 bases, with 10 bases remaining between them. The CDR3 sequence is CASSPRVLSYEQYF. The CDR3 bases are TGTGCCAGCAGCCCCCGCGTCCTCTCCTACGAGCAGTACTTC.

This clonotype has just a few counts. V is TRBV29-1 and J is TRBJ2-1, with TRBD2 matching over 12 bases. The CDR3 has 15 residues. V was pared by 4 bases and J by 0 bases, with 1 base of the junction left unmatched. Germline CDR1 and CDR2: SQVTM and ANQGSEA. The CDR3: CSVGTSGDSYNEQFF. The CDR3 DNA follows: TGCAGCGTTGGGACTAGCGGGGACTCCTACAATGAGCAGTTCTTC.